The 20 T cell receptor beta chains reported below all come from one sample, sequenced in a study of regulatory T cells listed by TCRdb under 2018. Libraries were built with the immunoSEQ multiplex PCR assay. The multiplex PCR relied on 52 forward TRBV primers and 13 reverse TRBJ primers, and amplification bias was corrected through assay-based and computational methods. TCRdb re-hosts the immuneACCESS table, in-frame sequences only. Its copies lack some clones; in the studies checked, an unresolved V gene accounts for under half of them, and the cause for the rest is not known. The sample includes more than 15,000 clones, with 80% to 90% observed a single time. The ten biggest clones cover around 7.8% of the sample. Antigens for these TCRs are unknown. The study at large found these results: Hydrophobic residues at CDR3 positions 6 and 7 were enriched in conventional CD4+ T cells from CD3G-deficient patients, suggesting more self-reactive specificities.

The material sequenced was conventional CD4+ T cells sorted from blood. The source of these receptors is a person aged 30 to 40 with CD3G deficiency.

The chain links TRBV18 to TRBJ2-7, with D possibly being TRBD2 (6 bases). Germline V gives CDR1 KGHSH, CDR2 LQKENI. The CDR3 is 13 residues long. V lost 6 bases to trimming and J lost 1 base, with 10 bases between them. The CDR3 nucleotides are TGTGCCAGCTCTTACCGGGGGTCCTACGAGCAGTACTTC. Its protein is CASSYRGSYEQYF.

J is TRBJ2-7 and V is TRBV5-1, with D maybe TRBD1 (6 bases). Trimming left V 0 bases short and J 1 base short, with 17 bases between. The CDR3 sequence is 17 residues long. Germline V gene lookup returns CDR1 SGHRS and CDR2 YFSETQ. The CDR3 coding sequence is TGCGCCAGCAGCTTGGCCCCAGGCAGGGGTCGTTCCTACGAGCAGTACTTC. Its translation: CASSLAPGRGRSYEQYF.

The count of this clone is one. In DNA form, the CDR3 reads TGTGCCAGCAGTTACGGGGACGTCGGCCAGCCCCAGCATTTT. The encoded protein is CASSYGDVGQPQHF. The rearrangement links TRBV6-6 to TRBJ1-5, with D possibly being TRBD1 (5 bases). The CDR3 contains 14 residues. From germline, CDR1 is MNHNY and CDR2 SVGAGI (reference sequence). Trimming took 2 bases from V and 7 from J, leaving 12 bases between them.

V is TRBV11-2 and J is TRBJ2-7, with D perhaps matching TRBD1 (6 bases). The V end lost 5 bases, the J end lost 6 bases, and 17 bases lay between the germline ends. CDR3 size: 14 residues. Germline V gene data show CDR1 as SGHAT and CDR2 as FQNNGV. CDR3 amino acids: CASSKHRVSGEQYF. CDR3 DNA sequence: TGTGCCAGCAGCAAACACAGGGTATCGGGCGAGCAGTACTTC.

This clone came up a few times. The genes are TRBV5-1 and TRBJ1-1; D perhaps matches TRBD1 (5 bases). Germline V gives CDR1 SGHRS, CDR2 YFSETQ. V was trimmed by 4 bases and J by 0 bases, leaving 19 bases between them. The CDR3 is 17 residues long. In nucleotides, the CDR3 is TGCGCCAGCAGCCAGGGAGGGGTTCTCCCCATGAACACTGAAGCTTTCTTT. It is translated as CASSQGGVLPMNTEAFF.

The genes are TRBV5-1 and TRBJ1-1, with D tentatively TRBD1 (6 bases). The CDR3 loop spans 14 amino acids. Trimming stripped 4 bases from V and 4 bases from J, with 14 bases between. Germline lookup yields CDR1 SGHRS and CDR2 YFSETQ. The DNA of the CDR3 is TGCGCCAGCAGCCCCCTCGGCAGGGGCACTGAAGCTTTCTTT. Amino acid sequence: CASSPLGRGTEAFF.

This chain's CDR3 is CASSLGPAGLNYGYTF. The DNA for the CDR3 is TGCGCCAGCAGCCTGGGCCCCGCAGGATTGAACTATGGCTACACCTTC. This chain joins TRBV5-1 and TRBJ1-2, with no clear D. The CDR3 sequence is 16 residues long. From germline, CDR1 is SGHRS and CDR2 YFSETQ. V was cut by 4 bases and J by 2 bases, with 18 bases left in between.

The CDR3 spells CASRTGVNTGELFF. The DNA of the CDR3 is TGTGCCAGCAGGACAGGAGTCAACACCGGGGAGCTGTTTTTT. The chain is built from TRBV6-1 and TRBJ2-2, with TRBD1 as a possible D gene (6 bases). V was pared by 6 bases and J by 2 bases, with 10 bases between. The CDR3 spans 14 residues. In germline, CDR1 is MNHNS, CDR2 SASEGT.

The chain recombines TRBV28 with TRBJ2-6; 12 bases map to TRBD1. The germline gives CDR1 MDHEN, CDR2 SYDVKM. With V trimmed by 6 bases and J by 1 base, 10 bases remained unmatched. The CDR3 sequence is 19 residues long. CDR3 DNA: TGTGCCAGCAGACCTAGGGGGACAGGGGGCAGGTCTGGGGCCAACGTCCTGACTTTC. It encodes CASRPRGTGGRSGANVLTF.

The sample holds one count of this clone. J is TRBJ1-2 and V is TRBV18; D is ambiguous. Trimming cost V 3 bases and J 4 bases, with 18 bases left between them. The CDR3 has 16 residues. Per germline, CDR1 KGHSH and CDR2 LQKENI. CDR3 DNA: TGTGCCAGCTCACCCGTATCGGCCCAATCGAGCTATGGCTACACCTTC. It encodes CASSPVSAQSSYGYTF. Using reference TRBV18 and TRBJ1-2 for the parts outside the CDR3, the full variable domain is NAGVMQNPRHLVRRRGQEARLRCSPMKGHSHVYWYRQLPEEGLKFMVYLQKENIIDESGMPKERFSAEFPKEGPSILRIQQVVRGDSAAYFCASSPVSAQSSYGYTFGSGTRLTVV.

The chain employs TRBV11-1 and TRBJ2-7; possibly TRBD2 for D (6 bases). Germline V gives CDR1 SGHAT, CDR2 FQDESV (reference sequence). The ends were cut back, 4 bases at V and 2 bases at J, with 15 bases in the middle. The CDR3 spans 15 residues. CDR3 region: CASSSLAGLAYEQYF. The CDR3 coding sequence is TGTGCCAGCAGCTCTCTCGCGGGACTTGCCTACGAGCAGTACTTC.

CDR3 protein: CASSSGGGQGEVGEQYF. CDR3 nucleotides: TGTGCCAGCAGCTCGGGGGGGGGACAGGGAGAAGTAGGCGAGCAGTACTTC. The rearrangement joins TRBV7-8 to TRBJ2-7; tentative D call: TRBD1 (9 bases). CDR3 size: 17 residues. Germline V gene lookup returns CDR1 SGHVS and CDR2 FQNEAQ. Trimming shortened V by 4 bases and J by 6 bases, and 25 bases separated the two germline ends.

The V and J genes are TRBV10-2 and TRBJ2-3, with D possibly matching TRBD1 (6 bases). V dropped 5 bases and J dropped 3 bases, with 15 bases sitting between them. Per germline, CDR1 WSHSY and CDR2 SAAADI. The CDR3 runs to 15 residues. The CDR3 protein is CASSPNRVGTDTQYF. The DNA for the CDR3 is TGCGCCAGCAGTCCGAACAGGGTTGGGACAGATACGCAGTATTTT.

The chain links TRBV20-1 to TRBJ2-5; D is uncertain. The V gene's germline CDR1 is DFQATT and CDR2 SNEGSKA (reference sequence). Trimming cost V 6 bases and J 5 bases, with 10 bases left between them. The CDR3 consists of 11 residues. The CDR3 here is CSARLGETQYF. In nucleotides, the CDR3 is TGCAGTGCGAGACTCGGGGAGACCCAGTACTTC.

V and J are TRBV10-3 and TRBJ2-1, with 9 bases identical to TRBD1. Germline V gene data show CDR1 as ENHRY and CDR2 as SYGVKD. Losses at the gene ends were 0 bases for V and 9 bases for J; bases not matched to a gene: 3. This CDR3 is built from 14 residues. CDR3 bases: TGTGCCATCAGTGAGTCGACAGGGGGAGGTGAGCAGTTCTTC. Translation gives CAISESTGGGEQFF.

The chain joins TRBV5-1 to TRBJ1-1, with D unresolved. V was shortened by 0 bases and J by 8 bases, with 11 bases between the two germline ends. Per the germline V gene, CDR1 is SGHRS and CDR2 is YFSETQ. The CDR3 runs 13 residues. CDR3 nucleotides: TGCGCCAGCAGCTTGGTGGGAGAGGGCGAAGCTTTCTTT. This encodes CASSLVGEGEAFF.

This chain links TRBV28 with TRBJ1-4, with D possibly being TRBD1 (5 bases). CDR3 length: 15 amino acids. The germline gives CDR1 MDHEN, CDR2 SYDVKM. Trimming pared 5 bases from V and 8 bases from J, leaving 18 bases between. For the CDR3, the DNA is TGTGCCAGCAGTACCTCAGGGAGAGGGAAGGAAAAACTGTTTTTT. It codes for CASSTSGRGKEKLFF.

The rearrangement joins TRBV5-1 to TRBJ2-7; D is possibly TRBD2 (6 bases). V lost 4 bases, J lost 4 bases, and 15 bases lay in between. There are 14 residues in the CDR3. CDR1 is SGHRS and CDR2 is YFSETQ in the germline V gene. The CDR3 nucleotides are TGCGCCAGCAGCGCGGGGTCACTACCTTACGAGCAGTACTTC. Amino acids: CASSAGSLPYEQYF.

CDR3 loop: CASSFRSGMGNSPLHF. CDR3 bases: TGTGCCAGCAGTTTCAGGTCCGGGATGGGTAATTCACCCCTCCACTTT. The chain has TRBV28 and TRBJ1-6; no firm D call. Germline values: CDR1 MDHEN, CDR2 SYDVKM. The CDR3 spans 16 residues. V lost 3 bases to trimming and J lost 6 bases, with 15 bases between them.

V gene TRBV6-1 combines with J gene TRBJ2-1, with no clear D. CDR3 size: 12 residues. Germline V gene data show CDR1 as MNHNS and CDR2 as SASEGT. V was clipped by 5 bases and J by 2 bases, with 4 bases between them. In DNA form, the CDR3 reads TGTGCCAGCAGTCACACCTACAATGAGCAGTTCTTC. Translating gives CASSHTYNEQFF.